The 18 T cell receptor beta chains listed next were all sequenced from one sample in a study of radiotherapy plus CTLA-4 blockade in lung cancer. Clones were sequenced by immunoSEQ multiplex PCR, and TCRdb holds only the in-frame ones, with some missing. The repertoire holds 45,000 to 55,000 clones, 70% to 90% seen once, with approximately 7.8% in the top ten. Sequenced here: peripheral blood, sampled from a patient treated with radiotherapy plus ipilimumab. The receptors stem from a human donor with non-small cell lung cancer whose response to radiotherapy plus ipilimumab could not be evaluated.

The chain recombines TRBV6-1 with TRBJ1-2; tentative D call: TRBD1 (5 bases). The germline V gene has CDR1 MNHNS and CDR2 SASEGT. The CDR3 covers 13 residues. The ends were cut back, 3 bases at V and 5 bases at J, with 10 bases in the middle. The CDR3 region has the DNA TGTGCCAGCAGTGACCCAGGGCGGTATGGCTACACCTTC. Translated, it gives CASSDPGRYGYTF.

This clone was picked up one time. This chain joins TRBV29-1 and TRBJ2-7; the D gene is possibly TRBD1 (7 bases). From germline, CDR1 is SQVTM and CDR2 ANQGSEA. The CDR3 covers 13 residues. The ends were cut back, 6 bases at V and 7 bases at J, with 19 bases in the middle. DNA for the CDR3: TGCAGCGTACGCGCAGGGGGGTCGGGGGAGCAGTACTTC. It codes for CSVRAGGSGEQYF.

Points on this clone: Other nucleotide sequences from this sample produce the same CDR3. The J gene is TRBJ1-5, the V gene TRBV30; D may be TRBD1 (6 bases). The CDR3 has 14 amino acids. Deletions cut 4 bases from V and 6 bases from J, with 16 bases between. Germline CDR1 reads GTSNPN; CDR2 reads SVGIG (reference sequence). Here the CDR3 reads CAWTPGLQGQPQHF. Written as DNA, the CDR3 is TGTGCCTGGACCCCAGGGTTACAGGGTCAGCCCCAGCATTTT.

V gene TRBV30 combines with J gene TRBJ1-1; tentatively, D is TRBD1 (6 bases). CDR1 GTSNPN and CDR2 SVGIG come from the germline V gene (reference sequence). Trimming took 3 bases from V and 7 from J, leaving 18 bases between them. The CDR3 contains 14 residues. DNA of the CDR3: TGTGCCTGGAGGAAACAGGGTGGGGTTAGTGAAGCTTTCTTT. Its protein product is CAWRKQGGVSEAFF.

The CDR3 coding sequence is TGTGCCAGCAGGAATAAGGCGGGTACCTACGAGCAGTACTTC. Translation: CASRNKAGTYEQYF. The rearrangement joins TRBV7-2 to TRBJ2-7; perhaps TRBD2 as D (5 bases). V was trimmed by 6 bases and J by 2 bases, leaving 14 bases between them. The CDR3 contains 14 residues. CDR1 is SGHTA, CDR2 FQGNSA, per germline.

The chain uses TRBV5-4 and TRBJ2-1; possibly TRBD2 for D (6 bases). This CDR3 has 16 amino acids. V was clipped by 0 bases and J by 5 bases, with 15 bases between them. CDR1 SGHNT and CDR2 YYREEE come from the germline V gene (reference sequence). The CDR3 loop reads CASSLGEVAGHNEQFF. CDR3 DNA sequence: TGTGCCAGCAGCTTGGGGGAGGTGGCGGGCCACAATGAGCAGTTCTTC.

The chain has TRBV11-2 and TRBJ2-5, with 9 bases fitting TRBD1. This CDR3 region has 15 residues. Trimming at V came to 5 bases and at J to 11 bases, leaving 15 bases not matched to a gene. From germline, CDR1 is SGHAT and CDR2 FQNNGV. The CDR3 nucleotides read TGTGCCAGCAGCATCGGGACAGGGATTCCCGGGGAGCAGTACTTC. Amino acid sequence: CASSIGTGIPGEQYF.

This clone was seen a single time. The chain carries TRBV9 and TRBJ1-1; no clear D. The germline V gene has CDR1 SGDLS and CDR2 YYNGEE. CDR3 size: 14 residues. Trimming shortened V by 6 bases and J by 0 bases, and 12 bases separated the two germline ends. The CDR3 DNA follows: TGTGCCAGCACCAAGACACTGATGAACACTGAAGCTTTCTTT. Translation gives CASTKTLMNTEAFF.

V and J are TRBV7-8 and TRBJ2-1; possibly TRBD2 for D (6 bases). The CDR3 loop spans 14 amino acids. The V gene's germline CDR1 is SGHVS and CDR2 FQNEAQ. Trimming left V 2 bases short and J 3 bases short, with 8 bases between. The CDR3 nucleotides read TGTGCCAGCAGCTTACGGCGGGACTACAATGAGCAGTTCTTC. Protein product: CASSLRRDYNEQFF.

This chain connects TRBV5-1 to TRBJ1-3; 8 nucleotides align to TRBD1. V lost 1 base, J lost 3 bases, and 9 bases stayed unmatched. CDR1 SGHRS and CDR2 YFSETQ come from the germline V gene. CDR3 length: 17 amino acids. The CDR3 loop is CASSLPRGLGGGNTIYF. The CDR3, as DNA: TGCGCCAGCAGCTTGCCCAGGGGGCTTGGGGGTGGAAACACCATATATTTT.

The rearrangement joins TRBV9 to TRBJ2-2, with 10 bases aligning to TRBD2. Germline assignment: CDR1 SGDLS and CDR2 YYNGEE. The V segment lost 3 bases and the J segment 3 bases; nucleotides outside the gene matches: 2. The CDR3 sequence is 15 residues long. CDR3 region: CASSAGTSDTGELFF. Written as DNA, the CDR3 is TGTGCCAGCAGCGCCGGGACTAGCGACACCGGGGAGCTGTTTTTT.

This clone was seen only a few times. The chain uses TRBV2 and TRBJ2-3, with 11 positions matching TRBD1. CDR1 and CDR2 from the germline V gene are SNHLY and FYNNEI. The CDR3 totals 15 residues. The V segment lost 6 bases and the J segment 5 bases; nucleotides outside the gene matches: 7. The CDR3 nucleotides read TGTGCCAGCAGCTATATGGGACAGGGGGGAGATACGCAGTATTTT. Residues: CASSYMGQGGDTQYF.

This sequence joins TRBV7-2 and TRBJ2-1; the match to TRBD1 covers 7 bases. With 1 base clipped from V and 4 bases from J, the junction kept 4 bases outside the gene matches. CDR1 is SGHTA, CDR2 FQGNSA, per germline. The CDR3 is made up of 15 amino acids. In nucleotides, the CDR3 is TGTGCCAGCAGCTTAGGGCAGGGGGTATACAATGAGCAGTTCTTC. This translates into CASSLGQGVYNEQFF.

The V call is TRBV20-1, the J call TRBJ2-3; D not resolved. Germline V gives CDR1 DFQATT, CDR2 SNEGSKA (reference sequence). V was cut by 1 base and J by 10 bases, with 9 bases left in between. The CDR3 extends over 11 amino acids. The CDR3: CSARAPPAQYF. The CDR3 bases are TGCAGTGCTAGAGCCCCCCCGGCGCAGTATTTT.

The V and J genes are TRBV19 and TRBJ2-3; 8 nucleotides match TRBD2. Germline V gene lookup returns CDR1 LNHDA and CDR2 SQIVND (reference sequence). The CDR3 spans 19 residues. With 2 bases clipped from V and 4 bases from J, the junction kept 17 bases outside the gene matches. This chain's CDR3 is CASSIWAKSLSGNSDTQYF. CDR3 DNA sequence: TGTGCCAGTAGTATATGGGCTAAATCCCTTAGCGGGAATTCAGATACGCAGTATTTT.

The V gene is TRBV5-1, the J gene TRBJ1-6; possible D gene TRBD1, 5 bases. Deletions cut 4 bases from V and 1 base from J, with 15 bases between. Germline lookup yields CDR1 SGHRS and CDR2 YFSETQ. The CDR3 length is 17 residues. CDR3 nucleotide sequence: TGCGCCAGCAGCATGGGACTCGGGTTTTCCTATAATTCACCCCTCCACTTT. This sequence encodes CASSMGLGFSYNSPLHF.

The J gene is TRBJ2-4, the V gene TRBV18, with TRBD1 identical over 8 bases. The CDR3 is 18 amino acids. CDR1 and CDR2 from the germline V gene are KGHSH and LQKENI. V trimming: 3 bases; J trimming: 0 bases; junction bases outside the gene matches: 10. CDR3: CASSPTSGQAIAKNIQYF. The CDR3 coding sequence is TGTGCCAGCTCACCCACTTCGGGACAGGCAATAGCCAAAAACATTCAGTACTTC.

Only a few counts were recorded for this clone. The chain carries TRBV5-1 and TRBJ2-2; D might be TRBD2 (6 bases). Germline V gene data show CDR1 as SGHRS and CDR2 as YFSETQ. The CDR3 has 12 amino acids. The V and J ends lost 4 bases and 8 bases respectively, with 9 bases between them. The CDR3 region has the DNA TGCGCCAGCAGCCCGGGGGTTGGGGAGCTGTTTTTT. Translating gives CASSPGVGELFF. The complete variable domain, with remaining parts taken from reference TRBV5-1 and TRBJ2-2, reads KAGVTQTPRYLIKTRGQQVTLSCSPISGHRSVSWYQQTPGQGLQFLFEYFSETQRNKGNFPGRFSGRQFSNSRSEMNVSTLELGDSALYLCASSPGVGELFFGEGSRLTVL.